These 5 T cell receptor beta chains originate from one sample sequenced in a study of blood T cell repertoires in COVID-19. Data came from immunoSEQ multiplex PCR; TCRdb stores just in-frame clones and leaves some out. The sample records more than 75,000 clones, roughly 89% being singletons. The sequencing sample was made of peripheral blood. The receptor source for this set is a man aged 30-40 years with acute or convalescent COVID-19.

The rearrangement links TRBV7-9 to TRBJ2-3; D call uncertain. V was shortened by 5 bases and J by 0 bases, with 15 bases between the two germline ends. Germline loops: CDR1 SEHNR, CDR2 FQNEAQ (reference sequence). The CDR3 runs 16 residues. CDR3 loop: CASSTSLPESTDTQYF. CDR3 DNA sequence: TGTGCCAGCAGCACCAGCCTCCCGGAGAGCACAGATACGCAGTATTTT.

This clone was seen a single time. The genes are TRBV5-1 and TRBJ2-5; unclear D gene. V lost 4 bases to trimming and J lost 4 bases, with 11 bases between them. The CDR3 extends over 13 amino acids. Germline values: CDR1 SGHRS, CDR2 YFSETQ. The CDR3 sequence is CASSPPSGETQYF. The CDR3 DNA is TGCGCCAGCAGCCCCCCTTCGGGAGAGACCCAGTACTTC.

The genes are TRBV7-2 and TRBJ2-1, with 10 bases identical to TRBD2. V was clipped by 1 base and J by 9 bases; unmatched bases: 6. From germline, CDR1 is SGHTA and CDR2 FQGNSA. CDR3 size: 15 residues. In DNA form, the CDR3 reads TGTGCCAGCAGCTTAGAAGCGGGAGGGAAATTTGAGCAGTTCTTC. This gives the protein CASSLEAGGKFEQFF. Combining the CDR3 with reference TRBV7-2 and TRBJ2-1 gives the whole variable domain GAGVSQSPSNKVTEKGKDVELRCDPISGHTALYWYRQSLGQGLEFLIYFQGNSAPDKSGLPSDRFSAERTGGSVSTLTIQRTQQEDSAVYLCASSLEAGGKFEQFFGPGTRLTVL.

The chain employs TRBV5-1 and TRBJ1-4, with a weak D call TRBD1 (6 bases). CDR1 is SGHRS, CDR2 YFSETQ, per germline. The CDR3 totals 16 residues. Trimming took 3 bases from V and 0 from J, leaving 12 bases between them. CDR3 sequence (DNA): TGCGCCAGCAGCTATGGGGGGGCCTCAACTAATGAAAAACTGTTTTTT. It codes for CASSYGGASTNEKLFF.

The CDR3 DNA follows: TGTGCCAGCAGCCGGACTAGCGATAACGAGCAGTACTTC. This sequence encodes CASSRTSDNEQYF. The chain is built from TRBV7-2 and TRBJ2-7, with 9 nucleotides matching TRBD2. Germline values: CDR1 SGHTA, CDR2 FQGNSA. The CDR3 covers 13 residues. J gave up 5 bases and V 5 bases, and 4 bases lay outside the gene matches.